This T cell receptor beta chain was recorded in a study of breast tumors, draining lymph nodes, adjacent tissues (dated by TCRdb to 2015 to 2016). With respect to the entire study: TCR beta repertoires were compared across tumor, adjacent nontumor tissue and axillary lymph nodes obtained from breast cancer patients. In human breast cancer, the study set out to evaluate how tumor, surrounding tissue and draining lymph node repertoires relate to one another and whether T cells may move between these sites.

The axillary draining lymph nodes of breast cancer patients were the source of the lymph node samples. Study-level results and caveats: In luminal-like breast cancer, tumor and nontumor tissue repertoires resembled each other significantly more than in basal-like breast cancer. The conclusion that tumor T cells originate in lymph nodes was presented as consistent with a hypothesis rather than as directly demonstrated. A scenario in which most tumor T cells derive from the lymph node and then expand within tumor tissue was judged to be consistent with the data. T-cell repertoire diversity in tumors was found to be lower than in lymph nodes but higher than in nontumor tissue, and preferential V and J gene usage was observed.

Comment on this clonotype: No antigen is known for it. It may be a read error: a sequence one base away is much more abundant.

Instrument used: Illumina HiSeq 2000. TCR beta chain libraries were generated through multiplex PCR amplification. High-throughput sequencing was used to analyze the amplified TCR beta chain products. The raw public data were reprocessed by TCRdb itself: fastp quality trimming at Q25, MiXCR clonotype calling, in-frame beta chains only. Here each entry gathers all rows of one CDR3 protein and keeps the most common genes and DNA. The sample yields some 170,000 distinct CDR3 sequences; roughly a third were counted once. Of the sample, 3% to 4% is held by the ten largest clones. The germline V gene gives CDR1 as KGHSH and CDR2 as LQKENI. There are 16 amino acids in the CDR3, from cysteine to phenylalanine inclusive. Here the CDR3 DNA is all that survives: 48 bases in frame from base 1.

This clonotype originated in a female donor with breast cancer. Some clones in this sample may be carry-over from other donors' samples. Input material: axillary lymph node tissue. The V gene is TRBV18 and the J gene is TRBJ2-5; TRBD1 is perhaps the D gene, given 5 matching bases. The base sequence is TGTGTCAGCTCACCACCAGGGATAGGGGCTGGGGAGACCCAGTACTTC. It specifies CVSSPPGIGAGETQYF.